This record concerns one T cell receptor (beta chain) sequence. Germline V lookup: CDR1 LNHDA, CDR2 SQIVND (reference sequence). Trimming pared 1 base from V and 2 bases from J, leaving 9 bases between. The CDR3 is 15 amino acids. Authors' analysis steps: Reference gene primer amplification gave nucleated cell count estimates. TCRdb's copy holds only in-frame clones and misses some; the assay was immunoSEQ multiplex PCR. The DNA gave D and trimming, while V, J and clone size come from that table. The table has fewer than 250,000 clones, approximately 85% seen once. The data originate from a study of blood T cell repertoires in COVID-19. In the study overall: Samples of COVID-19 (acute and convalescent) were obtained from the United States, Italy and Spain. In each case, the material was cDNA or gDNA derived from T cells, B-cell-depleted T cells, or PBMCs.

This chain joins TRBV19 and TRBJ1-5; tentatively, D is TRBD1 (5 bases). This receptor was taken from a woman aged 45 to 65 with acute COVID-19. Sequencing was carried out using PBMCs or T cells enriched from blood (not recorded which). CDR3 nucleotide sequence: TGTGCCAGTAGTATAGTTCGGGGGGGCAATCAGCCCCAGCATTTT. Its protein is CASSIVRGGNQPQHF.